This T cell receptor (beta chain) was retrieved from a study of CD8 T cell repertoires and HIV-1 epitope variants. In the study overall: Separate wells received one of Twenty-five Gag or Nef variant peptides. Regarding the study as a whole: Six of nine antigen-specific clonotypes appeared cross-reactive to autologous or escape variants.

About this clone: Its target is not known.

Here immunoSEQ multiplex PCR was the method, and the copy in TCRdb shows in-frame clones only, minus some. In the table there are around 4,100 clones, about 63% of which are singletons. The CDR3 is 13 residues long. CDR1 SGHNT and CDR2 YYREEE come from the germline V gene (reference sequence). V lost 4 bases to trimming and J lost 4 bases; unmatched junction nucleotides: 4. The sequence was collected from a male donor with HIV. Specimen: cultured CD8+ T cells derived from PBMCs. The chain has TRBV5-4 and TRBJ1-1; 7 bases agree with TRBD1. The CDR3 coding sequence is TGTGCCAGCAGCCAGCAGGGGGGCACTGAAGCTTTCTTT. The encoded protein is CASSQQGGTEAFF.